This passage covers 4 T cell receptor beta chains from one sample sequenced in a study of blood T cell repertoires in COVID-19. Using immunoSEQ multiplex PCR, the repertoire was profiled, and TCRdb retains in-frame clones only, with some absent. The table has more than 200,000 clones, around 87% seen once. The specimen was PBMCs or T cells enriched from blood (not recorded which). The receptors were sampled from a woman aged 45-59 years who had recovered from COVID-19.

The chain is built from TRBV7-3 and TRBJ1-6, with D maybe TRBD1 (6 bases). V was trimmed by 3 bases and J by 6 bases, leaving 9 bases between them. CDR3 length: 14 amino acids. Germline-derived CDR1 and CDR2 are SGHTA and FQGTGA. CDR3 nucleotides: TGTGCCAGCAGCTTGCAGGGGTTTAATTCACCCCTCCACTTT. Translated, it gives CASSLQGFNSPLHF.

The CDR3 loop is CASSLVGQGLSAGGYTF. CDR3 coding DNA: TGCGCCAGCAGCTTGGTGGGACAGGGCCTTTCCGCCGGCGGCTACACCTTC. The J gene is TRBJ1-2, the V gene TRBV5-1; 9 positions agree with TRBD1. The V and J ends lost 0 bases and 8 bases, in that order; junction bases with no gene match: 14. Germline V gene sequence: CDR1 SGHRS, CDR2 YFSETQ. CDR3 length equals 17 residues.

J is TRBJ2-2 and V is TRBV30; 10 bases line up with TRBD1. The V segment lost 6 bases and the J segment 3 bases; nucleotides outside the gene matches: 10. The CDR3 is made up of 16 amino acids. Germline CDR1 reads GTSNPN; CDR2 reads SVGIG (reference sequence). Here the CDR3 DNA reads TGTGCCTGCCTCTTCAGGGACAGGGGAGACACCGGGGAGCTGTTTTTT. Translated, it gives CACLFRDRGDTGELFF.

The chain combines TRBV12-3 or TRBV12-4 with TRBJ2-1, with D possibly TRBD1 on 5 matching bases. The length of the CDR3 is 12 residues. Trimming removed 5 bases at V and 7 bases at J, with 9 bases between. The CDR3 sequence is CASSLRGNEQFF. DNA for the CDR3: TGTGCCAGCAGTCTTAGGGGAAATGAGCAGTTCTTC.